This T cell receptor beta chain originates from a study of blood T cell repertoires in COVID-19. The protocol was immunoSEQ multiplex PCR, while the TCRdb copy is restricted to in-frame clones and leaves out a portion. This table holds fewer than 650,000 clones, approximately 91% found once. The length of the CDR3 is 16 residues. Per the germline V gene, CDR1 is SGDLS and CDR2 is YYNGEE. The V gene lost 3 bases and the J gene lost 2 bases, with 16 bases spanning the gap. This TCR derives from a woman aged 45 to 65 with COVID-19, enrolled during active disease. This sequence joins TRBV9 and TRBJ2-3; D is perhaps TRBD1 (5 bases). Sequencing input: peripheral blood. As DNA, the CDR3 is TGTGCCAGCAGCGCCCGAGTAGGGGTACCCACAGATACGCAGTATTTT. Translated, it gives CASSARVGVPTDTQYF.